This T cell receptor beta chain was sequenced in a study of T cell repertoires in ileal Crohn's disease. CDR3 length equals 13 residues. V was clipped by 1 base and J by 0 bases, with 4 bases between them. Per germline, CDR1 SGHRS and CDR2 YFSETQ. This clone was seen once. The antigen remains unidentified. Time point meaning: neoterminal ileum biopsy at postoperative endoscopy, about 6 months after surgery. General study points: Compared with non-smokers, active smokers at surgery showed more clonal expansions.

Some clones are missing from TCRdb's copy, which holds only in-frame ones; the method was immunoSEQ multiplex PCR. The data hold about 13,000 clones, with roughly 80% observed a single time. The chain uses TRBV5-1 and TRBJ1-1; D is unresolved. Sequenced sample: ileal tissue. The origin of this receptor is an adult with Crohn's disease. This chain's CDR3 is CASSLRVNTEAFF. The CDR3 DNA is TGCGCCAGCAGCTTGCGCGTGAACACTGAAGCTTTCTTT.